The T cell receptor beta chain described here comes from a study of shared clonotypes between healthy human individuals. Across the whole study: Used for every donor were three CD4 naive, three CD4 memory, two CD8 naive and one CD8 memory plate.

Remarks on this clone: Its specificity is unknown.

Donors were Caucasian adults residing in Nashville, Tennessee, USA. CD4+ cells yielded CD45RA+ naive and CD45RA-negative memory subsets. The V end lost 1 base, the J end lost 1 base, and 11 bases lay between the germline ends. The germline CDR1 and CDR2 sequences are SGHDT and YYEEEE. The CDR3 has 15 amino acids. Findings and caveats of the study: A handful of donors shared approximately 5% of their naive CD4 clonotypes.

The method was immunoSEQ multiplex PCR; TCRdb's version includes in-frame clones alone and lacks a portion of them. The sample carries 1.4 million or so clones, less than 99% recorded once. V usage is TRBV5-6 and J usage is TRBJ1-1; D remains ambiguous. The receptor comes from a man aged 30-40 years in good health. Sequencing was carried out using naive CD4+ T cells sorted from blood. Subset meaning: CD45RA+ positively selected. The CDR3 is CASSLQRRPNTEAFF. The CDR3 nucleotides read TGTGCCAGCAGCTTGCAGCGGCGACCGAACACTGAAGCTTTCTTT.